The clone carrying this TCR beta chain was seen a few times. Its antigen is unidentified. The beta constant-region primer was an equimolar mix of two oligonucleotides covering TRBC1 and TRBC2. Nested alpha and beta constant-region primers with the SP2 primer drove four PCR rounds on ligated cDNA. From the UMI-ligation and nested PCR reads, TCRdb called clonotypes with MiXCR, one entry per CDR3 protein. The sample has about 150,000 distinct CDR3 sequences, roughly 23% seen once; the top ten hold over 0.09%. This CDR3 contains 14 residues. With 2 bases removed from V and 4 bases from J, the gap between germline ends came to 12 bases. Looked up from germline, CDR1 is LGHDT and CDR2 is YNNKEL (reference sequence). This specimen belongs to a study of naive and memory T cell subsets. Findings and caveats of the study: A few larger clonotypes appeared in naive repertoires, especially CD8, possibly memory cells re-expressing CD45RA.

The gene calls are TRBV3-1 and TRBJ2-7; no firm D call. Sequencing input: naive CD4+ T cells from blood. The receptor comes from a human donor in good health. The CDR3 sequence is CASSQQRDRYEQYF. The DNA for the CDR3 is TGTGCCAGCAGCCAACAAAGGGATCGGTACGAGCAGTACTTC.